This passage covers 30 T cell receptor beta chains from one sample sequenced in a study of T cell responses to AZD1222 COVID-19 vaccine. Measured with immunoSEQ multiplex PCR; TCRdb has only the in-frame clones, and not every one. This sample has just under 20,000 clones; roughly 83% occur once, and the top ten carry 15% to 20%. The starting material was peripheral blood, obtained 28 days after the second AZD1222 dose. These receptors came from an adult who received the AZD1222 COVID-19 vaccine.

The V and J genes are TRBV11-3 and TRBJ1-1; maybe TRBD1 (5 bases). V lost 4 bases and J 2 bases, leaving 11 bases between the germline ends. Germline loops: CDR1 SGHNT, CDR2 YENEEA. CDR3 length: 14 residues. CDR3 region: CASSWGTANTEAFF. CDR3 DNA: TGTGCCAGCAGCTGGGGGACGGCAAACACTGAAGCTTTCTTT.

The count of this clone is one. The genes are TRBV6-4 and TRBJ2-1, with 7 nucleotides matching TRBD2. CDR3 size: 13 residues. V trimming: 0 bases; J trimming: 7 bases; junction bases outside the gene matches: 0. Germline CDR1 MRHNA, CDR2 SNTAGT. For the CDR3, the DNA is TGTGCCAGCAGTGACTCGGGGGGGAATGAGCAGTTCTTC. This gives the protein CASSDSGGNEQFF.

The gene calls are TRBV5-1 and TRBJ2-1, with D hard to call. V was clipped by 0 bases and J by 3 bases, with 7 bases between them. Germline assignment: CDR1 SGHRS and CDR2 YFSETQ. The CDR3 extends over 14 amino acids. The CDR3: CASSLAAHYNEQFF. The CDR3 DNA sequence: TGCGCCAGCAGCTTGGCGGCACACTACAATGAGCAGTTCTTC. Filled out from reference TRBV5-1 and TRBJ2-1, the complete variable domain reads KAGVTQTPRYLIKTRGQQVTLSCSPISGHRSVSWYQQTPGQGLQFLFEYFSETQRNKGNFPGRFSGRQFSNSRSEMNVSTLELGDSALYLCASSLAAHYNEQFFGPGTRLTVL.

The V and J genes are TRBV3-1 (or the pseudogene TRBV3-2) and TRBJ1-2; tentative D call: TRBD1 (6 bases). Germline V lookup: CDR1 LGHDT, CDR2 YNNKEL (reference sequence). The length of the CDR3 is 13 residues. Trimming shortened V by 0 bases and J by 14 bases, and 16 bases separated the two germline ends. The CDR3 here is CASSQDLQDRLTF. The CDR3 nucleotides read TGTGCCAGCAGCCAAGATCTTCAGGACAGACTAACCTTC.

A note on this clone: In the same sample, other DNA sequences code for this CDR3. The chain recombines TRBV5-1 with TRBJ1-1, with a possible D match to TRBD1 (5 bases). The CDR3 consists of 13 residues. V was clipped by 4 bases and J by 4 bases, with 11 bases between them. Germline V gene lookup returns CDR1 SGHRS and CDR2 YFSETQ. The DNA of the CDR3 is TGCGCCAGCAGCCTTAGGGGAGGCACTGAAGCTTTCTTT. Amino acid sequence: CASSLRGGTEAFF.

The chain joins TRBV9 to TRBJ1-5, with 7 positions matching TRBD1. Germline V gene sequence: CDR1 SGDLS, CDR2 YYNGEE. V lost 4 bases, J lost 0 bases, and 7 bases stayed unmatched. This CDR3 contains 16 residues. As DNA, the CDR3 is TGTGCCAGCAGCATCGGGACAGATTATAGCAATCAGCCCCAGCATTTT. Its translation is CASSIGTDYSNQPQHF.

This sequence joins TRBV3-1 (or the pseudogene TRBV3-2) and TRBJ1-6, with D tentatively TRBD1 (5 bases). CDR3 size: 15 residues. Trimming cost V 3 bases and J 8 bases, with 14 bases left between them. CDR1 is LGHDT, CDR2 YNNKEL, per germline (reference sequence). The CDR3 region is CASSHQPGGDSPLHF. The CDR3 DNA follows: TGTGCCAGCAGCCACCAGCCTGGAGGGGATTCACCCCTCCACTTT.

The chain has TRBV4-2 and TRBJ2-5, with a tentative D call TRBD2 (6 bases). Germline CDR1 and CDR2: LGHNA and YNFKEQ. The CDR3 has 16 residues. Trimming left V 0 bases short and J 0 bases short, with 11 bases between. CDR3 DNA sequence: TGTGCCAGCAGCCAAGATTACGGCGGGAACCAAGAGACCCAGTACTTC. Translating gives CASSQDYGGNQETQYF.

The V and J genes are TRBV5-1 and TRBJ2-1; weak D call: TRBD2 (6 bases). CDR1 and CDR2 from the germline V gene are SGHRS and YFSETQ. The CDR3 contains 15 residues. The V end was cut by 6 bases, the J end by 10 bases, with 23 bases between. This chain's CDR3 is CASTTRDSTAPEQFF. CDR3 sequence (DNA): TGCGCCAGCACCACCCGGGACTCTACAGCCCCGGAGCAGTTCTTC.

The V and J genes are TRBV11-2 and TRBJ2-7; no reliable D call. This CDR3 region has 14 residues. Germline V gene sequence: CDR1 SGHAT, CDR2 FQNNGV. Trimming removed 4 bases from V and 4 bases from J, with 14 bases in between. The DNA of the CDR3 is TGTGCCAGCAGCTCTATAAGACACCGATACGAGCAGTACTTC. Its translation: CASSSIRHRYEQYF.

This rearrangement joins TRBV7-9 to TRBJ2-1, with D possibly TRBD2 on 6 matching bases. Trimming took 1 base from V and 7 from J, leaving 17 bases between them. This CDR3 region has 16 residues. Germline CDR1 reads SEHNR; CDR2 reads FQNEAQ (reference sequence). The CDR3 sequence: CASSLVSGVFWNEQFF. As DNA, the CDR3 is TGTGCCAGCAGCTTAGTGTCGGGAGTTTTTTGGAATGAGCAGTTCTTC.

V gene TRBV11-2 combines with J gene TRBJ1-2; 7 bases map to TRBD1. This CDR3 region has 13 residues. The trim removed 6 bases at V and 2 bases at J, leaving 3 bases unmatched. Germline V gene lookup returns CDR1 SGHAT and CDR2 FQNNGV. CDR3 sequence: CASSPTGNYGYTF. The CDR3 DNA reads as TGTGCCAGCAGTCCGACAGGGAACTATGGCTACACCTTC. The full variable domain, completed using reference TRBV11-2 and TRBJ1-2, is EAGVAQSPRYKIIEKRQSVAFWCNPISGHATLYWYQQILGQGPKLLIQFQNNGVVDDSQLPKDRFSAERLKGVDSTLKIQPAKLEDSAVYLCASSPTGNYGYTFGSGTRLTVV.

This clone was observed once. The J gene is TRBJ2-1, the V gene TRBV4-1, with 13 bases lining up with TRBD2. Germline V gene lookup returns CDR1 MGHRA and CDR2 YSYEKL. The ends lost 0 bases at V and 6 bases at J; junction bases unmatched: 8. This CDR3 comprises 18 residues. The CDR3 protein is CASSQEKTLAGGPNEQFF. DNA of the CDR3: TGCGCCAGCAGCCAAGAAAAGACACTAGCGGGAGGGCCCAATGAGCAGTTCTTC.

The CDR3 is CASRPSRDRGHYGYTF. CDR3 nucleotides: TGTGCCAGTAGACCCTCCCGGGACAGGGGGCACTATGGCTACACCTTC. This chain joins TRBV19 and TRBJ1-2, with 12 bases lining up with TRBD1. The CDR3 sequence is 16 residues long. Germline lookup yields CDR1 LNHDA and CDR2 SQIVND (reference sequence). The ends lost 6 bases at V and 3 bases at J; junction bases unmatched: 8.

The chain carries TRBV18 and TRBJ2-7, with TRBD1 identical over 11 bases. Germline loops: CDR1 KGHSH, CDR2 LQKENI. The CDR3 extends over 15 amino acids. V dropped 5 bases and J dropped 2; count of bases not matched to a gene: 5. CDR3 sequence reads: CASSAGTGGTYEQYF. CDR3 in DNA: TGTGCCAGCTCAGCAGGGACAGGGGGAACCTACGAGCAGTACTTC.

The chain links TRBV5-4 to TRBJ2-3; 7 bases align to TRBD2. J lost 3 bases, V lost 4 bases, and 11 bases had no gene match. The CDR3 runs to 16 residues. Germline assignment: CDR1 SGHNT and CDR2 YYREEE (reference sequence). The CDR3: CASSVGGSGLTDTQYF. CDR3 DNA: TGTGCCAGCAGCGTTGGGGGTAGCGGGCTTACAGATACGCAGTATTTT.

This chain joins TRBV28 and TRBJ2-2; 9 bases match TRBD1. The V and J ends lost 5 bases and 7 bases, in that order; junction bases with no gene match: 8. The CDR3 consists of 15 residues. Germline lookup yields CDR1 MDHEN and CDR2 SYDVKM. This CDR3 reads CASSPRQGDVGELFF. In DNA form, the CDR3 reads TGTGCCAGCAGTCCTAGACAGGGGGACGTCGGGGAGCTGTTTTTT.

This rearrangement joins TRBV4-3 to TRBJ2-2, with 8 bases lining up with TRBD1. CDR1 is LGHNA, CDR2 YSLEER, per germline. The CDR3 is 16 amino acids. V lost 1 base to trimming and J lost 5 bases; unmatched junction nucleotides: 6. The CDR3 DNA is TGCGCCAGCAGCCAAGTTCAGGGGGCACTAACCGGGGAGCTGTTTTTT. Translated: CASSQVQGALTGELFF.

The V call is TRBV7-2, the J call TRBJ1-5, with D unresolved. This CDR3 contains 15 residues. Deletions cut 1 base from V and 10 bases from J, with 17 bases between. Germline V gene lookup returns CDR1 SGHTA and CDR2 FQGNSA. CDR3 sequence (DNA): TGTGCCAGCAGCTTAGAAGGGCGACGGATAAAACCCCAGCATTTT. Translating gives CASSLEGRRIKPQHF.

The genes are TRBV7-2 and TRBJ2-1; tentative D call: TRBD2 (5 bases). The V gene lost 1 base and the J gene lost 5 bases, with 12 bases spanning the gap. Germline V CDR1 and CDR2: SGHTA, FQGNSA. The CDR3 is 15 amino acids. As DNA, the CDR3 is TGTGCCAGCAGCTTAGAAAGCGGATACCACAATGAGCAGTTCTTC. It specifies CASSLESGYHNEQFF.

In regard to this clone: The sample carries other DNA sequences with the same CDR3. The chain links TRBV19 to TRBJ2-7, with 9 positions matching TRBD2. The CDR3 loop spans 15 amino acids. The germline CDR1 and CDR2 sequences are LNHDA and SQIVND (reference sequence). After removal of 1 base from V and 2 bases from J, the junction contained 3 bases not matched to a gene. CDR3: CASSIGLAGTYEQYF. Here the CDR3 DNA reads TGTGCCAGTAGTATAGGCCTAGCGGGAACCTACGAGCAGTACTTC.

The chain employs TRBV7-6 and TRBJ2-7; 8 bases line up with TRBD2. Germline loops: CDR1 SGHVS, CDR2 FNYEAQ. The J segment lost 3 bases and the V segment lost 5 bases, leaving 9 bases of the junction unmatched. This CDR3 comprises 15 residues. CDR3 amino acids: CASSAGGAGDYEQYF. CDR3 in DNA: TGTGCCAGCAGCGCCGGGGGAGCGGGAGACTACGAGCAGTACTTC.

The rearrangement joins TRBV10-3 to TRBJ1-5; D is unresolved. Germline CDR1 ENHRY, CDR2 SYGVKD. The CDR3 runs 15 residues. Trimming stripped 3 bases from V and 5 bases from J, with 14 bases between. CDR3 in amino acids: CAISDSPWRDQPQHF. CDR3 DNA sequence: TGTGCCATCAGTGACTCTCCCTGGCGGGATCAGCCCCAGCATTTT.

The chain has TRBV3-1 (or the pseudogene TRBV3-2) and TRBJ1-4; D is perhaps TRBD1 (6 bases). The CDR3 contains 13 residues. Germline V gives CDR1 LGHDT, CDR2 YNNKEL (reference sequence). Trimming left V 3 bases short and J 8 bases short, with 10 bases between. The CDR3 sequence is CASSHYRVEKLFF. The CDR3 DNA sequence: TGTGCCAGCAGCCACTACAGGGTGGAAAAACTGTTTTTT.

This clone occurred once. In DNA form, the CDR3 reads TGTGCCAGCAGCCGAACAGGGGCGCAGGGCAATGAGCAGTTCTTC. This gives the protein CASSRTGAQGNEQFF. The chain uses TRBV6-5 and TRBJ2-1; 7 bases line up with TRBD1. V lost 6 bases and J lost 6; bases outside the gene matches: 11. CDR1 MNHEY and CDR2 SVGAGI come from the germline V gene. This CDR3 region has 15 residues.

The rearrangement links TRBV12-3 or TRBV12-4 to TRBJ2-5; D is unresolved. The V gene lost 7 bases and the J gene lost 5 bases, with 14 bases spanning the gap. The CDR3 spans 13 residues. Written as DNA, the CDR3 is TGTGCCAGCACCCCCCCGGGTACGGAGACCCAGTACTTC. Translation gives CASTPPGTETQYF.

This chain uses TRBV7-2 with TRBJ1-6, with unresolved D. The CDR3 is made up of 16 amino acids. Germline-derived CDR1 and CDR2 are SGHTA and FQGNSA. The V end lost 1 base, the J end lost 6 bases, and 13 bases lay between the germline ends. The CDR3 sequence: CASSLEKKESNSPLHF. In nucleotides, the CDR3 is TGTGCCAGCAGCTTAGAGAAAAAAGAGAGTAATTCACCCCTCCACTTT.

The chain employs TRBV6-4 and TRBJ1-6; 9 nucleotides agree with TRBD1. CDR1 MRHNA and CDR2 SNTAGT come from the germline V gene. Losses at the gene ends were 2 bases for V and 0 bases for J; bases not matched to a gene: 5. This CDR3 is built from 18 residues. The CDR3 DNA is TGTGCCAGCAGTGACCCCGACAGGGGGAGCTCCTATAATTCACCCCTCCACTTT. Its translation: CASSDPDRGSSYNSPLHF.

Concerning this clone: Other DNA sequences in this sample translate to the same CDR3. This chain links TRBV7-2 with TRBJ1-6; D ambiguous. There are 16 residues in the CDR3. V shed 3 bases and J shed 6 bases, with 15 bases lying between them. Germline values: CDR1 SGHTA, CDR2 FQGNSA. The DNA for the CDR3 is TGTGCCAGCAGCTTGGTTACGGGCGGTGGTAATTCACCCCTCCACTTT. This translates into CASSLVTGGGNSPLHF.

The chain links TRBV20-1 to TRBJ2-5; D possibly corresponds to TRBD2 (5 bases). The CDR3 totals 11 residues. Germline V gene sequence: CDR1 DFQATT, CDR2 SNEGSKA (reference sequence). V was clipped by 5 bases and J by 5 bases, with 9 bases between them. The CDR3 loop is CSAHREETQYF. CDR3 bases: TGCAGTGCTCATAGGGAGGAGACCCAGTACTTC.